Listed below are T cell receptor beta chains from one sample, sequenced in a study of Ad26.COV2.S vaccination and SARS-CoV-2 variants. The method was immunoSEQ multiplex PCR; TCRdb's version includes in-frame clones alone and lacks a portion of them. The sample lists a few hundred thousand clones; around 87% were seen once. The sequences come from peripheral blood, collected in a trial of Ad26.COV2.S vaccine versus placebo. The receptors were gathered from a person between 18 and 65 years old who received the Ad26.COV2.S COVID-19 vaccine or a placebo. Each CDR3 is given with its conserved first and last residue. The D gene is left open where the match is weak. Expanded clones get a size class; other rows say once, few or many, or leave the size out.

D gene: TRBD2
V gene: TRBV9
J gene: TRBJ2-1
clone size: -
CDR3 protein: CASSASSGGNVGQFF
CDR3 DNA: TGTGCCAGCAGCGCCTCTAGCGGGGGGAACGTGGGGCAGTTCTTC

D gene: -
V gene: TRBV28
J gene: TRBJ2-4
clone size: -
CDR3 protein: CASSSQDLAKNIQYF
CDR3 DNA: TGTGCCAGCAGTTCTCAGGATCTAGCCAAAAACATTCAGTACTTC

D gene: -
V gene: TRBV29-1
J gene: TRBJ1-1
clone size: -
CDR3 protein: CSAQTATNTEAFF
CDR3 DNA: TGCAGCGCCCAGACAGCCACGAACACTGAAGCTTTCTTT

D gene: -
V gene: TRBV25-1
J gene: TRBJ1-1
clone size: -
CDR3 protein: CASSVRDPLEAFF
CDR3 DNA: TGTGCCAGCAGTGTTAGAGACCCGCTTGAAGCTTTCTTT

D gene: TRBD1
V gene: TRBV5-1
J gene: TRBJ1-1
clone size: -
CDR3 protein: CASSFHRGPETEAFF
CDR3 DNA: TGCGCCAGCAGTTTCCACAGGGGCCCGGAGACTGAAGCTTTCTTT

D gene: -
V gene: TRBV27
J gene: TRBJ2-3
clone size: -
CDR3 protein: CASSLITAPDTQYF
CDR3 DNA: TGTGCCAGCAGTTTAATTACAGCCCCAGATACGCAGTATTTT

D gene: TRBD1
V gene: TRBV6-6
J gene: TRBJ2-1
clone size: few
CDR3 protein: CASRDRGPYNEQFF
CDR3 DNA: TGTGCCAGCAGAGACAGGGGCCCCTACAATGAGCAGTTCTTC

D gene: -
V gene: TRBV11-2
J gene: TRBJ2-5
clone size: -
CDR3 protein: CASSLGVRGETQYF
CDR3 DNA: TGTGCCAGCAGCTTAGGCGTTAGAGGGGAGACCCAGTACTTC

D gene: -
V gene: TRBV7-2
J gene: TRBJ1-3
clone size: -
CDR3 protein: CASSLRTRQSGNTIYF
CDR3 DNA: TGTGCCAGCAGCTTACGAACCCGACAGTCTGGAAACACCATATATTTT

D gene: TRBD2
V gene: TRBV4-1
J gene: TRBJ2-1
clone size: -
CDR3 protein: CASSPFVSGNYNEQFF
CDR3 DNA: TGCGCCAGCAGCCCCTTTGTCAGCGGGAACTACAATGAGCAGTTCTTC

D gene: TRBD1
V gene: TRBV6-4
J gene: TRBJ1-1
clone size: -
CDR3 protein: CASSRGQGAGTEAFF
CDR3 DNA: TGTGCCAGCAGTAGAGGACAGGGGGCTGGCACTGAAGCTTTCTTT

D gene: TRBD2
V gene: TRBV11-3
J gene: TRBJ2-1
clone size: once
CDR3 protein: CASSPSGLGRNEQFF
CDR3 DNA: TGTGCCAGCAGCCCCTCCGGACTAGGACGCAATGAGCAGTTCTTC

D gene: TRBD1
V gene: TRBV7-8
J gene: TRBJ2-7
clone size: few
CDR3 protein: CASSRDRDGQYF
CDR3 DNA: TGTGCCAGCAGCAGAGACAGGGACGGGCAGTACTTC

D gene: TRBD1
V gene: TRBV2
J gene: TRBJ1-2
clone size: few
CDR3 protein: CASSEMGQPRSNYGYTF
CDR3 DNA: TGTGCCAGCAGTGAAATGGGACAGCCTCGTTCTAACTATGGCTACACCTTC

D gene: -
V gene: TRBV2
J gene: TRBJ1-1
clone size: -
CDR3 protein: CASSLDRGRSNTEAFF
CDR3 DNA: TGTGCCAGCAGTCTCGATAGGGGACGGTCGAACACTGAAGCTTTCTTT

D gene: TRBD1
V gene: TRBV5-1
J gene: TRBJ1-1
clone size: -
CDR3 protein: CASSLSQGATEAFF
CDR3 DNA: TGCGCCAGCAGCTTAAGCCAGGGGGCAACTGAAGCTTTCTTT

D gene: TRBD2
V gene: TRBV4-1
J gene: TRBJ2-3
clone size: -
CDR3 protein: CASSPGLAGVTDTQYF
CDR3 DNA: TGCGCCAGCAGCCCCGGACTAGCGGGAGTCACAGATACGCAGTATTTT

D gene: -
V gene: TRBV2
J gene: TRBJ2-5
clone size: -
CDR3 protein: CASSVHREETQYF
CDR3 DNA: TGTGCCAGCAGTGTTCACAGGGAAGAGACCCAGTACTTC

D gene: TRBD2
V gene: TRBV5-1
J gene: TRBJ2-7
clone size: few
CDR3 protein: CASSLADAGGQHF
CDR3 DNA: TGCGCCAGCAGCTTGGCCGATGCGGGAGGCCAGCACTTC

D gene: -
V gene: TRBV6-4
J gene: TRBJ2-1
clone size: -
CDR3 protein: CASSLEGGNNEQFF
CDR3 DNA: TGTGCCAGCAGCCTCGAAGGCGGCAACAATGAGCAGTTCTTC

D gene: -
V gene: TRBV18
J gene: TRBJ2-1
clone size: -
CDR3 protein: CASSRRTSNDNEQFF
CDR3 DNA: TGTGCCAGCTCACGCCGGACTTCTAATGACAATGAGCAGTTCTTC

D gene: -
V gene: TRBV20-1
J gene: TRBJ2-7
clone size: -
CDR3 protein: CSATDRNPYEQYF
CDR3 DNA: TGCAGTGCTACTGACAGAAACCCCTACGAGCAGTACTTC

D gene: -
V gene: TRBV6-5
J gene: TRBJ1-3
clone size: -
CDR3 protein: CASRPSRLAGNTIYF
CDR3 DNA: TGTGCCAGCCGACCAAGCAGGCTTGCCGGAAACACCATATATTTT

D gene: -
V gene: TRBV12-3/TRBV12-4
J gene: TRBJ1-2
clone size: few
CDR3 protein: CASSLSINYGYTF
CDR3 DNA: TGTGCCAGCAGTTTATCGATTAACTATGGCTACACCTTC

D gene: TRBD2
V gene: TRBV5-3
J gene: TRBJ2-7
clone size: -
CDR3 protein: CAGTSPAAEQYF
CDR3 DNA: TGTGCCGGGACTAGTCCGGCGGCAGAGCAGTACTTC

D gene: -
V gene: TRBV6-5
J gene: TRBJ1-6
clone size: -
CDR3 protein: CADRGSPLHF
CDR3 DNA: TGTGCCGATCGAGGTTCACCCCTCCACTTT

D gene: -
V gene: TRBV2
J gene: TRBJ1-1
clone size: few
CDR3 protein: CASTRMNTEAFF
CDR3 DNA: TGTGCCAGCACACGGATGAACACTGAAGCTTTCTTT

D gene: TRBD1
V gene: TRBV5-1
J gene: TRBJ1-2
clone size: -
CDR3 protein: CASSLGAGTGEGFPYGYTF
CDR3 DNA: TGCGCCAGCAGCTTGGGGGCTGGGACAGGGGAAGGCTTTCCCTATGGCTACACCTTC

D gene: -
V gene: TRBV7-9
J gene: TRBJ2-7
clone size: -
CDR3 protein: CASSLGRFSYEQYF
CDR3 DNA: TGTGCCAGCAGCTTAGGCAGGTTCTCCTACGAGCAGTACTTC

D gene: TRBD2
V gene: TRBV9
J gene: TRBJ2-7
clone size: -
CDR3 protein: CASSLASGDTYEQYF
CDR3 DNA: TGTGCCAGCAGCCTTGCTAGCGGTGACACCTACGAGCAGTACTTC